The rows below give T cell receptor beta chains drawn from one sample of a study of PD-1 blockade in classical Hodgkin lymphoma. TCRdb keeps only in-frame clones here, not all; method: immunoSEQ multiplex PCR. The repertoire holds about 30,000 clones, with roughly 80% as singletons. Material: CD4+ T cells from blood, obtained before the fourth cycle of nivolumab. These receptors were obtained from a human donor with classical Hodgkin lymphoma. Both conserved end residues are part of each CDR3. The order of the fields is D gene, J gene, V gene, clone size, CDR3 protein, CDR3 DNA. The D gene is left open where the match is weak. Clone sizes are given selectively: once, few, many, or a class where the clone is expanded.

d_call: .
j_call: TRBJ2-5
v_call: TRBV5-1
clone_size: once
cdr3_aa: CASSPGRTVGETQYF
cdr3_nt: TGCGCCAGCAGCCCGGGACGGACCGTGGGGGAGACCCAGTACTTC

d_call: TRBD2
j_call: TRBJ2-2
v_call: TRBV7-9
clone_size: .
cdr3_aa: CASSLANSGAGELFF
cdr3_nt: TGTGCCAGCAGCTTAGCCAATAGCGGGGCCGGGGAGCTGTTTTTT

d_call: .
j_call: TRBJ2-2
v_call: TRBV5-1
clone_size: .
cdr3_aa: CASSLQNTGELFF
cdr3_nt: TGCGCCAGCAGCTTACAGAACACCGGGGAGCTGTTTTTT

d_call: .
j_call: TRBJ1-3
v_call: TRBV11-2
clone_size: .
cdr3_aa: CASSGSRSGNTIYF
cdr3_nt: TGTGCCAGTTCGGGATCCCGCTCTGGAAACACCATATATTTT

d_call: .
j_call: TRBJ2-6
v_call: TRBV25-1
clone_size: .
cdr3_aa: CASSELGGSGVLTF
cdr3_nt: TGTGCCAGCAGTGAATTAGGGGGGTCGGGCGTCCTGACTTTC

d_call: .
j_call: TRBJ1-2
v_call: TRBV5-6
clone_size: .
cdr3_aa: CASSLGRNYGYTF
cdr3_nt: TGTGCCAGCAGCTTGGGACGTAATTATGGCTACACCTTC

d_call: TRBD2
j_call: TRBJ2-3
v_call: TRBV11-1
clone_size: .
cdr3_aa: CASSLTSGPLDTQYF
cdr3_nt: TGTGCCAGCAGCCTGACTAGCGGGCCTTTAGATACGCAGTATTTT

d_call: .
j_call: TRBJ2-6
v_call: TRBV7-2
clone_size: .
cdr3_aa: CASSLRTLFASGANVLTF
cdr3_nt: TGTGCCAGCAGCTTAAGGACCTTGTTTGCCTCTGGGGCCAACGTCCTGACTTTC

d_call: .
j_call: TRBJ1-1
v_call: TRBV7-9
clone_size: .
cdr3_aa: CASSPRLGSLNTEAFF
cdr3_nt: TGTGCCAGCAGCCCTCGTCTGGGCAGCCTTAACACTGAAGCTTTCTTT

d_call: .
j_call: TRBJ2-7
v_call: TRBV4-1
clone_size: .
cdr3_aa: CASSQDGGSYEQYF
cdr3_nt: TGCGCCAGCAGCCAAGACGGGGGCTCCTACGAGCAGTACTTC

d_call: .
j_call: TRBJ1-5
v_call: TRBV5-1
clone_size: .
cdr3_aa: CASRVVDYQPQHF
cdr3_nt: TGCGCCAGCAGAGTGGTAGATTATCAGCCCCAGCATTTT

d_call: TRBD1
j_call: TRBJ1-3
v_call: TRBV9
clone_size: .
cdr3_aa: CASSPRTGGNTIYF
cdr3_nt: TGTGCCAGCAGCCCTCGGACAGGCGGAAACACCATATATTTT

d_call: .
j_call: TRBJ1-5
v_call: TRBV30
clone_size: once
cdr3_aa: CAWSVSSPFQPQHF
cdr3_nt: TGTGCCTGGAGTGTATCCTCCCCTTTTCAGCCCCAGCATTTT

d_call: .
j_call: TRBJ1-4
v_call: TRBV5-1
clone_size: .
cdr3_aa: CASSSSGIEKLFF
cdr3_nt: TGCGCCAGCAGCTCGTCAGGGATCGAAAAACTGTTTTTT

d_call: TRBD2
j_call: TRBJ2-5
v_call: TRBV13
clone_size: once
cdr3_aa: CASSPERGGSETQYF
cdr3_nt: TGTGCCAGCAGCCCCGAGCGGGGGGGCTCGGAGACCCAGTACTTC

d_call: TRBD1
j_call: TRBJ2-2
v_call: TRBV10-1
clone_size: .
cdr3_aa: CASSEIGRGTGSGELFF
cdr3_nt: TGCGCCAGCAGTGAAATAGGTCGCGGGACAGGTTCCGGGGAGCTGTTTTTT

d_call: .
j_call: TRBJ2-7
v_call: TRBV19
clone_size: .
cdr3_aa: CASSMYRDSEQYF
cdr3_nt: TGTGCCAGTAGTATGTACAGGGACTCCGAGCAGTACTTC

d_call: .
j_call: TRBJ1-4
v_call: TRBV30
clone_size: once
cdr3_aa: CAGGGEKLFF
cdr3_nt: TGTGCCGGAGGGGGGGAAAAACTGTTTTTT

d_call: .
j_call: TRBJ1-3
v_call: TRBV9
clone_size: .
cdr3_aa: CASSPATGMSSGNTIYF
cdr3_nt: TGTGCCAGCAGCCCAGCAACAGGGATGAGCTCTGGAAACACCATATATTTT

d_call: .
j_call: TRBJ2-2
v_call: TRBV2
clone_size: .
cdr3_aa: CASSTLPGQRTGELFF
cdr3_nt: TGTGCCAGCAGTACACTTCCGGGCCAGAGGACCGGGGAGCTGTTTTTT

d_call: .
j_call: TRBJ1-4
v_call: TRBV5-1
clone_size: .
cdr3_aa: CASSLGRGPNEKLFF
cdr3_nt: TGCGCCAGCAGCTTGGGCAGGGGCCCTAATGAAAAACTGTTTTTT

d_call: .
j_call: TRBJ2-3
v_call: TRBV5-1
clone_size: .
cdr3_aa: CASSLGLGTSTDTQYF
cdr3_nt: TGCGCCAGCAGCTTGGGATTAGGGACTAGCACAGATACGCAGTATTTT

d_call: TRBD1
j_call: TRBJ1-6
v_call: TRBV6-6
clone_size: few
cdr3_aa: CASSYRPGQGDSPLHF
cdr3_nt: TGTGCCAGCAGTTACCGACCGGGACAGGGGGATTCACCCCTCCACTTT

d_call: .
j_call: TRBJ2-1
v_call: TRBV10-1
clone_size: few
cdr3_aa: CASSAGARGEEQFF
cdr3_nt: TGCGCCAGCAGTGCGGGGGCTCGGGGGGAGGAGCAGTTCTTC

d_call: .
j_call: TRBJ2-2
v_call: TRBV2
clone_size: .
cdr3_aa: CASSELGIRRASLNTGELFF
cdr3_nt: TGTGCCAGCAGTGAACTAGGAATCAGGAGGGCGAGTTTGAACACCGGGGAGCTGTTTTTT

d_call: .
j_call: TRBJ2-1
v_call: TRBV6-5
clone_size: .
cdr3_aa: CASTAPYNEQFF
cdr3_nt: TGTGCCAGCACTGCCCCCTACAATGAGCAGTTCTTC

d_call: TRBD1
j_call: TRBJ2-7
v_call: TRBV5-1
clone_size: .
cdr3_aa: CASSSGQGTYEQYF
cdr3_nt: TGCGCCAGCAGTTCAGGACAGGGGACCTACGAGCAGTACTTC

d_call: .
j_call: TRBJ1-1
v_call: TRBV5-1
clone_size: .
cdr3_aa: CASSLEGVFNTEAFF
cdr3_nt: TGCGCCAGCAGCTTGGAAGGGGTCTTTAACACTGAAGCTTTCTTT

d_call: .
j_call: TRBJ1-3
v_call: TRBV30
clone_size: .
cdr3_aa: CAWRKYTGTSGNTIYF
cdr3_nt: TGTGCCTGGAGAAAGTACACAGGGACCTCTGGAAACACCATATATTTT

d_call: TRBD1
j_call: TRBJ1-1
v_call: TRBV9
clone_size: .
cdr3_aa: CASSPRTGEGTEAFF
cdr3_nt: TGTGCCAGCAGCCCTCGGACAGGGGAAGGCACTGAAGCTTTCTTT

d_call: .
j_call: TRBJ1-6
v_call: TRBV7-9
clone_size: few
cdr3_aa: CASSLSGSYNSPLHF
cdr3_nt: TGTGCCAGCAGCTTGTCAGGCTCCTATAATTCACCCCTCCACTTT

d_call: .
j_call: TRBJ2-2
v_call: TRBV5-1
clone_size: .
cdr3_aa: CASSLSQNTGELFF
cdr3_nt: TGCGCCAGCAGCTTGAGTCAGAACACCGGGGAGCTGTTTTTT

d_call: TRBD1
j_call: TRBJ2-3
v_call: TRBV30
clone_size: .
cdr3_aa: CAWSAGTGSHTQYF
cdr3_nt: TGTGCCTGGAGTGCCGGGACAGGGTCCCATACGCAGTATTTT

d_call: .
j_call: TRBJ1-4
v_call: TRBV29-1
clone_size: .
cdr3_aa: CSVVGQGYEKLFF
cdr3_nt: TGCAGCGTTGTGGGTCAGGGATATGAAAAACTGTTTTTT

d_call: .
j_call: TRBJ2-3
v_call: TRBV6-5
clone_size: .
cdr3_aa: CASKGGGRDTQYF
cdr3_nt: TGTGCCAGCAAGGGGGGGGGTAGAGATACGCAGTATTTT

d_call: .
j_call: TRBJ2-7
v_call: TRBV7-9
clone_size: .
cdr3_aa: CASSLWTVPSEQYF
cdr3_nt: TGTGCCAGCAGCCTATGGACAGTACCCTCCGAGCAGTACTTC

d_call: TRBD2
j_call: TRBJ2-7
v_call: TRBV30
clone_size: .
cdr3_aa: CAWRGDGGSYEQYF
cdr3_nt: TGTGCCTGGAGAGGGGACGGGGGGTCCTACGAGCAGTACTTC

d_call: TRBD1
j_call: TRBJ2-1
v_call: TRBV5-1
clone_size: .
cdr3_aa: CASSQGALNNEQFF
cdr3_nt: TGCGCCAGCAGTCAGGGGGCGTTGAACAATGAGCAGTTCTTC

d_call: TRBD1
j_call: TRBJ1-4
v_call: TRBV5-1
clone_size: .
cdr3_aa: CASSLQGEFNEKLFF
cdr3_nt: TGCGCCAGCAGCTTACAGGGGGAGTTTAATGAAAAACTGTTTTTT

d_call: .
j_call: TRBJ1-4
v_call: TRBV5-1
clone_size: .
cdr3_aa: CASSSQDGSNEKLFF
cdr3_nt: TGCGCCAGCAGCTCCCAGGACGGGAGCAATGAAAAACTGTTTTTT

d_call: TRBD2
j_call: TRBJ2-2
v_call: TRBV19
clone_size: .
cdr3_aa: CASSRIERGPNTGELFF
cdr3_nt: TGTGCCAGTAGTAGGATCGAGCGGGGGCCGAACACCGGGGAGCTGTTTTTT

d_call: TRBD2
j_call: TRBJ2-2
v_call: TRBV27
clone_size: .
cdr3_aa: CASSRLASLNTGELFF
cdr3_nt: TGTGCCAGCAGTAGACTAGCGTCACTTAACACCGGGGAGCTGTTTTTT

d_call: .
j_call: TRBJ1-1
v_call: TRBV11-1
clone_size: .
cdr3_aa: CASRHAGARVAEAFF
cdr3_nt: TGTGCCAGCAGGCACGCGGGGGCGCGGGTCGCTGAAGCTTTCTTT

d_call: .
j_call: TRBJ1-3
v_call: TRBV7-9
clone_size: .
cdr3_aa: CASSLDSLSSGNTIYF
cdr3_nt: TGTGCCAGCAGCTTAGACAGCCTATCCTCTGGAAACACCATATATTTT

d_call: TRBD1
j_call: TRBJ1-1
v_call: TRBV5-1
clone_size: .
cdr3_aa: CASSLDRGWTEAFF
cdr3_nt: TGCGCCAGCAGCTTAGACAGGGGATGGACTGAAGCTTTCTTT